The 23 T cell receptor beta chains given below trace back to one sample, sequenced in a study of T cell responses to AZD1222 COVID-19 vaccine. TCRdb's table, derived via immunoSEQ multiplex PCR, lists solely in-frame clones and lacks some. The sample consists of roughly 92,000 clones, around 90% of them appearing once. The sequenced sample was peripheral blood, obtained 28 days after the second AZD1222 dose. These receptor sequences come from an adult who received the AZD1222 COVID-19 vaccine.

The CDR3 loop is CATSKQQGARAEKLFF. The CDR3 coding sequence is TGTGCCACCAGCAAGCAGCAGGGGGCGCGGGCTGAAAAACTGTTTTTT. This chain links TRBV15 with TRBJ1-4, with TRBD1 matching 8 bases. J lost 7 bases, V lost 4 bases, and 11 bases had no gene match. The CDR3 consists of 16 residues. The germline gives CDR1 LNHNV, CDR2 YYDKDF (reference sequence).

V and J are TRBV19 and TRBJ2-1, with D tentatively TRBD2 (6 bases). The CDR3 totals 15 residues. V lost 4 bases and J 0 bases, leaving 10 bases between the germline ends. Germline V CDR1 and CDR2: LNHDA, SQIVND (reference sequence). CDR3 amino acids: CASSTGLSSYNEQFF. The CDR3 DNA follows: TGTGCCAGTAGTACGGGACTTAGCTCCTACAATGAGCAGTTCTTC.

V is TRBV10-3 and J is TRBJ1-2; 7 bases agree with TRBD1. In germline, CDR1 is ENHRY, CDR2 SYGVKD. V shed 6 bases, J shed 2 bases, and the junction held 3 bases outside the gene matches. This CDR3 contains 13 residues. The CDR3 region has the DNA TGTGCCATCAGACCAGGGGGAAACTATGGCTACACCTTC. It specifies CAIRPGGNYGYTF.

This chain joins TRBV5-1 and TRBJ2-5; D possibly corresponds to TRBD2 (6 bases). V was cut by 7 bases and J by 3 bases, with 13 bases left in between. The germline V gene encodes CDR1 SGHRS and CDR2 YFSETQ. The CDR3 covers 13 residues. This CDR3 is CASSGVPKETQYF. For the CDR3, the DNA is TGCGCCAGCTCGGGGGTACCTAAAGAGACCCAGTACTTC.

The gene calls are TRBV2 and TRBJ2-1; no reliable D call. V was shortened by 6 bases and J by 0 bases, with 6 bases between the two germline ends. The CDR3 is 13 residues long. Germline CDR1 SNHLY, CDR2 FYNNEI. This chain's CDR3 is CASRRSSYNEQFF. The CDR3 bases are TGTGCCAGCAGGCGGAGCTCCTACAATGAGCAGTTCTTC. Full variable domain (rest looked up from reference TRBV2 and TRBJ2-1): EPEVTQTPSHQVTQMGQEVILRCVPISNHLYFYWYRQILGQKVEFLVSFYNNEISEKSEIFDDQFSVERPDGSNFTLKIRSTKLEDSAMYFCASRRSSYNEQFFGPGTRLTVL.

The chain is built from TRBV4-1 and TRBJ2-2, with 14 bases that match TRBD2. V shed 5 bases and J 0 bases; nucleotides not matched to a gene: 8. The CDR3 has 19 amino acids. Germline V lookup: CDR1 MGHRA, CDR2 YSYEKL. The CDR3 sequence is CASSYRTSGGTSNTGELFF. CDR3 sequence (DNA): TGCGCCAGCAGCTACCGGACTAGCGGGGGGACGTCGAACACCGGGGAGCTGTTTTTT.

The CDR3 nucleotides are TGTGCCAGCAGCTTGGGGACAGGGGCGGTGATGAACACTGAAGCTTTCTTT. Translated, it gives CASSLGTGAVMNTEAFF. The chain combines TRBV5-8 with TRBJ1-1; 9 nucleotides align to TRBD1. The CDR3 is 17 residues long. V shed 0 bases, J shed 0 bases, and the junction held 6 bases outside the gene matches. Germline CDR1 SGHTS, CDR2 YDEGEE.

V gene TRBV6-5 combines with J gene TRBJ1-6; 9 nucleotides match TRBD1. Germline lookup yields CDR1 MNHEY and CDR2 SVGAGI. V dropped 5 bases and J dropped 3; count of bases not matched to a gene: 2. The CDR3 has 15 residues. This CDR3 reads CASSLTGGYNSPLHF. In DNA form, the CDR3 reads TGTGCCAGCAGTCTGACAGGGGGCTATAATTCACCCCTCCACTTT.

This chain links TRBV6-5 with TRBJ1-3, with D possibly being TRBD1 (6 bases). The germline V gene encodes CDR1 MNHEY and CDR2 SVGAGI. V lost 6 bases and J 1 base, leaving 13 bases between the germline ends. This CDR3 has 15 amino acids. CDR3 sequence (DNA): TGTGCCAGCAGGTCAGACAGGTTTTCTGGAAACACCATATATTTT. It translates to CASRSDRFSGNTIYF.

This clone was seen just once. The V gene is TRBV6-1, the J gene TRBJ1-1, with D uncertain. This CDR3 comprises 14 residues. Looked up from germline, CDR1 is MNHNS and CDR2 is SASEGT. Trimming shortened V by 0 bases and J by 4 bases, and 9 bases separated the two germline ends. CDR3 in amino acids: CASSEATGVTEAFF. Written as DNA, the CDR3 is TGTGCCAGCAGTGAAGCCACCGGGGTCACTGAAGCTTTCTTT.

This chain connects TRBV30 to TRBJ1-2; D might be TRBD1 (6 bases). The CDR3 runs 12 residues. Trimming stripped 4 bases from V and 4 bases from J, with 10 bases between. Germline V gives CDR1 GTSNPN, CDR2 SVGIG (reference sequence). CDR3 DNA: TGTGCCTGGATAGTAGGGGGCTATGGCTACACCTTC. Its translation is CAWIVGGYGYTF.

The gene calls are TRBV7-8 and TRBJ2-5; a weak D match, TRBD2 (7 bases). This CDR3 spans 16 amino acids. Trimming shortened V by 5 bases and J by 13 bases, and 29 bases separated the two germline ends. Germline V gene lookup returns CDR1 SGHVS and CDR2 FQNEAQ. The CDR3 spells CASSPLGGLAESKRYF. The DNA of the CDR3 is TGTGCCAGCAGCCCCCTGGGGGGGCTAGCGGAATCAAAGAGGTACTTC.

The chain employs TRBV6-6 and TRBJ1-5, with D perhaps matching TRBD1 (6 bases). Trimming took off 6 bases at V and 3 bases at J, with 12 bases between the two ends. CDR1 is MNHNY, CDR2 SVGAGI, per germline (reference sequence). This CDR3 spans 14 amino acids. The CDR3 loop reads CASSRGDINQPQHF. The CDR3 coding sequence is TGTGCCAGCAGCCGAGGGGACATCAATCAGCCCCAGCATTTT.

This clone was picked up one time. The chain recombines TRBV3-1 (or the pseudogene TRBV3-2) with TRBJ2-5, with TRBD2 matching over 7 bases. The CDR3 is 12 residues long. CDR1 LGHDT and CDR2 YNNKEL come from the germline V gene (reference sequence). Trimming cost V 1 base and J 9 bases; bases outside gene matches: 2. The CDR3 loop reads CASSQGAGAQYF. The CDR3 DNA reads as TGTGCCAGCAGCCAAGGTGCGGGGGCCCAGTACTTC.

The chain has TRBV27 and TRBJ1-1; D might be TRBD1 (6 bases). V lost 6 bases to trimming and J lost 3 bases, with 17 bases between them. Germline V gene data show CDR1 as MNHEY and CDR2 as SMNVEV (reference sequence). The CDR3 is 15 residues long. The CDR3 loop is CASRVQGNLDTEAFF. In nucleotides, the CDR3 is TGTGCCAGCAGAGTACAGGGTAATTTGGACACTGAAGCTTTCTTT.

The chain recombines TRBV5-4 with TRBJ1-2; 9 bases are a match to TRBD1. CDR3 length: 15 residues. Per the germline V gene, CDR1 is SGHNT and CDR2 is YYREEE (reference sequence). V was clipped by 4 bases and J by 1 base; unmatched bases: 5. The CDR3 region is CASSPGTGNNYGYTF. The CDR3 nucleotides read TGTGCCAGCAGCCCCGGGACAGGGAATAACTATGGCTACACCTTC.

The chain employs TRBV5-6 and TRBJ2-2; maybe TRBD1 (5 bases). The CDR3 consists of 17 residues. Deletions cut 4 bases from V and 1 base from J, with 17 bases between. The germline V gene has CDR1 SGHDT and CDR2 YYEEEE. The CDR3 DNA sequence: TGTGCCAGCAGCCCCCAATGGGGCAGCGAGAACACCGGGGAGCTGTTTTTT. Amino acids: CASSPQWGSENTGELFF.

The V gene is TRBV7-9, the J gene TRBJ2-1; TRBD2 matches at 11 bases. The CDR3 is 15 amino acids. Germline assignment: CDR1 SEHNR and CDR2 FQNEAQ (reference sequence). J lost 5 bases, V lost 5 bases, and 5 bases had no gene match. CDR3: CASSPGLAGNNEQFF. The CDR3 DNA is TGTGCCAGCAGCCCCGGACTAGCGGGTAACAATGAGCAGTTCTTC.

The CDR3 sequence: CASSPQETGVTGELFF. The CDR3 coding sequence is TGTGCCAGCAGCCCCCAGGAGACAGGAGTTACCGGGGAGCTGTTTTTT. The genes are TRBV9 and TRBJ2-2; D perhaps matches TRBD1 (6 bases). CDR1 and CDR2 (germline): SGDLS, YYNGEE. This CDR3 comprises 16 residues. Trimming cost V 4 bases and J 5 bases, with 18 bases left between them.

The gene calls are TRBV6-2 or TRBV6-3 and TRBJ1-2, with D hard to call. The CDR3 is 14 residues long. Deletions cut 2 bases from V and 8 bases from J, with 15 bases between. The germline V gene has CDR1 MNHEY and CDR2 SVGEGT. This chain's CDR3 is CASSYAQPSRGYTF. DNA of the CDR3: TGTGCCAGCAGTTACGCACAACCGTCTAGGGGCTACACCTTC.

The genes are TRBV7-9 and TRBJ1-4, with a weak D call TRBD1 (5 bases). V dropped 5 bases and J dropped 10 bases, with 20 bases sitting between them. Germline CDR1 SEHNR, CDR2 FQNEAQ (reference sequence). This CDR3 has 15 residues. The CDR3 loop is CASSPVTERAGKLFF. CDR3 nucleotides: TGTGCCAGCAGCCCCGTGACAGAGAGGGCGGGAAAACTGTTTTTT.

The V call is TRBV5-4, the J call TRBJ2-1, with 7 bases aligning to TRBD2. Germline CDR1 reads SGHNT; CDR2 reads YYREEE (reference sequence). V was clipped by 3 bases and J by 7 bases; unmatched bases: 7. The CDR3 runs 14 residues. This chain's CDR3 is CASSSQSGANEQFF. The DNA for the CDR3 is TGTGCCAGCAGCTCCCAAAGCGGGGCAAATGAGCAGTTCTTC.

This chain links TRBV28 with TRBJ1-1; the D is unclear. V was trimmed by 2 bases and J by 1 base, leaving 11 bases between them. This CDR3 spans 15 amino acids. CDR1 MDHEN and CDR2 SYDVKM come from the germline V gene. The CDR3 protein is CASSLAGTANTEAFF. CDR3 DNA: TGTGCCAGCAGTTTAGCAGGAACCGCGAACACTGAAGCTTTCTTT.